Reported below is one TCR beta chain. Per the study methods: Quantification of nucleated cells was approximated via reference gene primer amplification. The method was immunoSEQ multiplex PCR; TCRdb's version includes in-frame clones alone and lacks a portion of them. D and trimming were read from the DNA, whereas the V and J calls and clone size are those reported in that table. The table records about 310,000 clones, roughly 90% of them present only once. This sample is part of a study of blood T cell repertoires in COVID-19. CDR3 length: 14 amino acids. V gave up 4 bases and J gave up 2 bases; unmatched junction bases: 3. The germline V gene has CDR1 SEHNR and CDR2 FQNEAQ (reference sequence).

Sequencing was done on a sample of PBMCs or T cells enriched from blood (not recorded which). This sequence joins TRBV7-9 and TRBJ2-5; 8 bases align to TRBD1. The clonotype was recovered from a woman aged 40 to 55 who had recovered from COVID-19. The CDR3 is CASSSTGVQETQYF. The DNA of the CDR3 is TGTGCCAGCAGCTCGACAGGGGTTCAAGAGACCCAGTACTTC.